This T cell receptor (beta chain) originates from a study of cytomegalovirus exposure and HLA in healthy donors. In the study overall: Earlier, 180 million or so T cells were analyzed, and 90 million to 120 million unique TCR beta sequences were found among them.

The CDR3 sequence is 15 residues long. CDR1 is SGHTS, CDR2 YDEGEE, per germline. This clone was seen more than once but under ten times. Its specificity is not known. Study results and limitations: CMV serostatus stood as the only immune exposure information on hand. The study designated 150 or so TCR beta chains cytomegalovirus-associated. The productive fraction for most TCR beta V segments was about 87% or about 30% in an earlier analysis.

Primers included in the PCR were 60 Vbeta and 13 Jbeta primers. The method was immunoSEQ multiplex PCR; TCRdb's version includes in-frame clones alone and lacks a portion of them. The sample has tens of thousands of clones, approximately 60% seen once. Sequencing input: PBMCs. The chain carries TRBV5-8 and TRBJ2-5; 9 nucleotides agree with TRBD1. The DNA end is more similar to TRBJ2-7, so the J call may be wrong. The clonotype was recovered from a boy younger than 18 in good health and CMV-seropositive. CDR3: CASSFGQGYSYEQYF. As DNA, the CDR3 is TGTGCCAGCAGCTTTGGACAGGGGTACTCCTACGAGCAGTACTTC.